This T cell receptor (beta chain) was sequenced in a study of cytomegalovirus exposure and HLA in healthy donors. About the study: In a later analysis, it was reported that the 110 or so validation repertoires had been produced on the same platform as the 670 or so repertoires belonging to the first cohort. Study-wide points: Reports credit the classifier with highly specific, highly sensitive diagnosis of cytomegalovirus status. Subsequent analysis revealed that first-cohort TCR clusters tended to co-occur in the 130 or so validation repertoires. Researchers catalogued under 200 TCR beta chains as cytomegalovirus-associated.

Germline V gene sequence: CDR1 LGHNA, CDR2 YSLEER. The CDR3 length is 17 residues. V dropped 4 bases and J dropped 0; count of bases not matched to a gene: 2. Notes on this clone: Its antigen remains unidentified.

Measured with immunoSEQ multiplex PCR; TCRdb has only the in-frame clones, and not every one. The data contain 250,000 or so clones, approximately 87% of them singletons. The chain joins TRBV4-3 to TRBJ2-2; TRBD2 agrees at 13 bases. The specimen was PBMCs. This sequence was found in a man younger than 35 in good health and CMV-seronegative. The CDR3 sequence: CASSRTSGGPNTGELFF. In DNA form, the CDR3 reads TGCGCCAGCAGCCGGACTAGCGGGGGCCCGAACACCGGGGAGCTGTTTTTT.